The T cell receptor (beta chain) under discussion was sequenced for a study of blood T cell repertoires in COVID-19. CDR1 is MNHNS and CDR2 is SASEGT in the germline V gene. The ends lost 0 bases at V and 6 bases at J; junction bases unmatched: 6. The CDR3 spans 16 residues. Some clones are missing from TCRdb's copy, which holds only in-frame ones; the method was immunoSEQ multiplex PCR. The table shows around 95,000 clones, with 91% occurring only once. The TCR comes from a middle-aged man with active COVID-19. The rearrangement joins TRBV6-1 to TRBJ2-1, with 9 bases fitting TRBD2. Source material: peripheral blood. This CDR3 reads CASSEARGGLSNEQFF. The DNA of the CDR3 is TGTGCCAGCAGTGAAGCGCGGGGGGGCCTCAGCAATGAGCAGTTCTTC.